These 2 T cell receptor beta chains came from one sample sequenced in a study of Ad26.COV2.S vaccination and SARS-CoV-2 variants. Sequencing used immunoSEQ multiplex PCR; TCRdb keeps in-frame clones, though not all of them. The sample records some 520,000 clones, approximately 90% being singletons. Specified treatment: approximately 18 received Ad26.COV2.S at low or high dose, single or two shots; 5 received placebo; per-sample allocation not given. After the first vaccine or placebo injection, samples were drawn on day 63. The starting material was peripheral blood, obtained in a trial of Ad26.COV2.S vaccine versus placebo. The source is a person between 18 and 65 years old who received the Ad26.COV2.S COVID-19 vaccine or a placebo.

V usage is TRBV6-6 and J usage is TRBJ2-7; 10 bases match TRBD1. Germline V gives CDR1 MNHNY, CDR2 SVGAGI (reference sequence). The CDR3 extends over 16 amino acids. V was clipped by 0 bases and J by 5 bases; unmatched bases: 7. The CDR3 DNA follows: TGTGCCAGCAGTTACTCCACCGGGACAGGGGTTGACGAGCAGTACTTC. Translation: CASSYSTGTGVDEQYF.

The chain is built from TRBV5-1 and TRBJ2-7, with TRBD2 as a possible D gene (5 bases). The CDR3 sequence is 13 residues long. CDR1 is SGHRS, CDR2 YFSETQ, per germline. Trimming took 5 bases from V and 1 from J, leaving 10 bases between them. CDR3 DNA: TGCGCCAGCAGAAACAGCGGATCCTACGAGCAGTACTTC. Residues: CASRNSGSYEQYF.